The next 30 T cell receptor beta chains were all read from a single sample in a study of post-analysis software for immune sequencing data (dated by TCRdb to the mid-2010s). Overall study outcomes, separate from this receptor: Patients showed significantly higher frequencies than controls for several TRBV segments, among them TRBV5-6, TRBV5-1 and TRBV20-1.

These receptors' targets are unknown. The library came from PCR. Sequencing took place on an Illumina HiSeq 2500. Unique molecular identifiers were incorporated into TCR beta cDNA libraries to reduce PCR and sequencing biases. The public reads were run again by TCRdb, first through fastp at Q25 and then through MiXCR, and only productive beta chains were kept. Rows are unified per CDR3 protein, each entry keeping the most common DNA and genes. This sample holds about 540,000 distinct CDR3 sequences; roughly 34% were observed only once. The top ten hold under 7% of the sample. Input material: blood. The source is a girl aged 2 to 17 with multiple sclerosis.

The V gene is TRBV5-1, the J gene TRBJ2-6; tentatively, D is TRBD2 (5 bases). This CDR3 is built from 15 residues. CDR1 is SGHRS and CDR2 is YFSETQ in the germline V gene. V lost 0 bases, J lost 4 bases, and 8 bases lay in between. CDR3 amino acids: CASSLERYGANVLTF. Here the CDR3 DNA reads TGCGCCAGCAGCTTGGAGCGGTACGGGGCCAACGTCCTGACTTTC.

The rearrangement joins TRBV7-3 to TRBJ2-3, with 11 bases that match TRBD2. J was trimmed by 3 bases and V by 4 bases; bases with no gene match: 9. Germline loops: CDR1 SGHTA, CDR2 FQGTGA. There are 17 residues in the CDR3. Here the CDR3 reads CASSSIGSGGATDTQYF. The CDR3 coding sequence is TGTGCCAGCAGCTCCATCGGTAGCGGGGGGGCGACAGATACGCAGTATTTT.

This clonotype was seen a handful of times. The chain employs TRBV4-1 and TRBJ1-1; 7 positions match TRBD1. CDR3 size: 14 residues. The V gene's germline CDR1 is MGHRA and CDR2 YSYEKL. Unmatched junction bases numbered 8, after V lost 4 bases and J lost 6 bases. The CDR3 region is CASSPDREPSEAFF. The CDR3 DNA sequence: TGCGCCAGCAGCCCCGACAGGGAGCCCTCTGAAGCTTTCTTT.

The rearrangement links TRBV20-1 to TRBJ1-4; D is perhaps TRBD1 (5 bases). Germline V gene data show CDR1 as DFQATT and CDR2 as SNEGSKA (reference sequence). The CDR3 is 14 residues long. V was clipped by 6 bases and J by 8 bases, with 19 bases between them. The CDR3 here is CSAPNLGAGEKLFF. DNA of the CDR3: TGCAGTGCCCCGAATTTAGGGGCCGGAGAAAAACTGTTTTTT.

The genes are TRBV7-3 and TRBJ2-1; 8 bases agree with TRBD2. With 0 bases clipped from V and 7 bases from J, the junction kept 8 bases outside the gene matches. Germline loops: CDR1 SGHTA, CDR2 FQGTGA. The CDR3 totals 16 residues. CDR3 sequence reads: CASSLTRGGRGNEQFF. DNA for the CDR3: TGTGCCAGCAGCTTAACTCGGGGGGGCCGAGGGAATGAGCAGTTCTTC.

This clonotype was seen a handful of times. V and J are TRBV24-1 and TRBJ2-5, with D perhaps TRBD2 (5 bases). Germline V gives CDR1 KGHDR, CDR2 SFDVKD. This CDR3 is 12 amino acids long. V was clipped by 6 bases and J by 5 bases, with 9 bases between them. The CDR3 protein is CATSPGGETQYF. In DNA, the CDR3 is TGTGCCACCAGTCCTGGCGGGGAGACCCAGTACTTC.

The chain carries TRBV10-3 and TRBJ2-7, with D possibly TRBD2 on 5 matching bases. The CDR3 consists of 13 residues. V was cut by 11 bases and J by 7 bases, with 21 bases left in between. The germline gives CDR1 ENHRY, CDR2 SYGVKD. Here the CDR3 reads CARNGVSYNEQYF. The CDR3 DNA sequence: TGTGCCCGAAACGGGGTCTCCTACAATGAGCAGTACTTC.

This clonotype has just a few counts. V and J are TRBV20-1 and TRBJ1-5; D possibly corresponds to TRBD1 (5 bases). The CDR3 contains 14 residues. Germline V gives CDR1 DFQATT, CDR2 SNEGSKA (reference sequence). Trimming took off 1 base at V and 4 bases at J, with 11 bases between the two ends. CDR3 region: CSARVSGTNQPQHF. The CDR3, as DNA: TGCAGTGCTAGAGTATCAGGGACTAATCAGCCCCAGCATTTT.

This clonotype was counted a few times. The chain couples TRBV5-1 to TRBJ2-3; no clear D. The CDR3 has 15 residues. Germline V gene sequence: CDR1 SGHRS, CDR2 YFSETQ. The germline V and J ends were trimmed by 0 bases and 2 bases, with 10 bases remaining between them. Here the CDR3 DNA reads TGCGCCAGCAGCTTGGACCAATTCCTCACAGATACGCAGTATTTT. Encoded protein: CASSLDQFLTDTQYF.

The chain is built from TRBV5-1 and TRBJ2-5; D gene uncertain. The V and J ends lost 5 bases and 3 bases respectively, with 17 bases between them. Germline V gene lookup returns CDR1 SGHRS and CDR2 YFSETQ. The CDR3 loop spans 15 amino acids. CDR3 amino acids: CASSSSGRVEETQYF. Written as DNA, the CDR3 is TGCGCCAGCAGTTCCTCGGGCCGGGTGGAAGAGACCCAGTACTTC.

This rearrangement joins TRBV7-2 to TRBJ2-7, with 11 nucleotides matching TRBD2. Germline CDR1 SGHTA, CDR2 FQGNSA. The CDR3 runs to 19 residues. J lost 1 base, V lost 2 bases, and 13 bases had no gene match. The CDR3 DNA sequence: TGTGCCAGCAGCTTACGGCTAGCGGGGGGCCAGGGAAGATCCTACGAGCAGTACTTC. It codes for CASSLRLAGGQGRSYEQYF.

The CDR3 coding sequence is TGTGCCACCAGCACTAGCGGACGTGGGGAGACCCAGTTCTTC. Its protein is CATSTSGRGETQFF. The J gene is TRBJ2-1, the V gene TRBV15; TRBD2 matches 7 bases. Per the germline V gene, CDR1 is LNHNV and CDR2 is YYDKDF (reference sequence). Trimming at V came to 4 bases and at J to 13 bases, leaving 13 bases not matched to a gene. CDR3 length: 14 residues.

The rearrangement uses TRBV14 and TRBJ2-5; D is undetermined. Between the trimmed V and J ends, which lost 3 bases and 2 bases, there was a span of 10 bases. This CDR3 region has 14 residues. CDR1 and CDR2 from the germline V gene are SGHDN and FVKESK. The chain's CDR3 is CASSHDLGQETQYF. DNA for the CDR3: TGTGCCAGCAGCCACGACTTAGGTCAAGAGACCCAGTACTTC.

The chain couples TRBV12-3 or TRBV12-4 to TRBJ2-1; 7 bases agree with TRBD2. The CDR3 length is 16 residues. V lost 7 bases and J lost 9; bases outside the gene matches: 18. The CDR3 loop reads CASTLGGRAFGSEQFF. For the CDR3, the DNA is TGTGCCAGCACCCTGGGGGGGAGGGCTTTCGGGAGTGAGCAGTTCTTC.

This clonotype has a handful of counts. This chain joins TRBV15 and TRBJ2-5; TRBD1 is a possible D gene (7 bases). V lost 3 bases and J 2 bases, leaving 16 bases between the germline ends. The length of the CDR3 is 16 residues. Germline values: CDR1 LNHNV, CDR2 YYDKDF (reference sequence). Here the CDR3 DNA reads TGTGCCACCAGCAGGGACTACAGGGGAGGACAAGAGACCCAGTACTTC. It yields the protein CATSRDYRGGQETQYF.

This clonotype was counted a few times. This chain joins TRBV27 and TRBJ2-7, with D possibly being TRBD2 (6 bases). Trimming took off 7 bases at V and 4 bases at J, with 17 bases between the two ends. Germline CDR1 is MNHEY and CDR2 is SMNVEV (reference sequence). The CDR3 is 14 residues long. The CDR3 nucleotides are TGTGCCAGCACAAGACGGGAGCACCAATACGAGCAGTACTTC. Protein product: CASTRREHQYEQYF.

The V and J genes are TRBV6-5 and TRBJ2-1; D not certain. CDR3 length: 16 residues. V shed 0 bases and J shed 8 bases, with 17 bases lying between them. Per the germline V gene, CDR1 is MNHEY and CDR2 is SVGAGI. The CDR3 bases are TGTGCCAGCAGTTACTCGAGATCGGAACCAAACGATGAGCAGTTCTTC. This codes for CASSYSRSEPNDEQFF.

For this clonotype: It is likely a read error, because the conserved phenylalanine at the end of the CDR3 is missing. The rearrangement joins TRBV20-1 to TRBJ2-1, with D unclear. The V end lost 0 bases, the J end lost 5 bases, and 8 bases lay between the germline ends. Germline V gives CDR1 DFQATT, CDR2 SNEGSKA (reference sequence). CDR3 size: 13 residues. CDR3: CSARDGVNNEQFC. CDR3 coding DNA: TGCAGTGCTAGAGATGGGGTTAACAATGAGCAGTTCTGC.

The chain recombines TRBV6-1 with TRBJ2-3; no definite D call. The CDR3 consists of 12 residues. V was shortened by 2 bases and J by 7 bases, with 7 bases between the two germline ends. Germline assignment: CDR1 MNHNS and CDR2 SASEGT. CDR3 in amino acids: CASSELGYTQYF. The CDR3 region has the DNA TGTGCCAGCAGTGAACTGGGGTATACGCAGTATTTT.

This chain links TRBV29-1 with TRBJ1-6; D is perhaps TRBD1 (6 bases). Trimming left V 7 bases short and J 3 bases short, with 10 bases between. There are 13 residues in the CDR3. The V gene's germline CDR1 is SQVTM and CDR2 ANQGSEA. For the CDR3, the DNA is TGCAGCGCCCAGACAGGCTATAATTCACCCCTCCACTTT. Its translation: CSAQTGYNSPLHF.

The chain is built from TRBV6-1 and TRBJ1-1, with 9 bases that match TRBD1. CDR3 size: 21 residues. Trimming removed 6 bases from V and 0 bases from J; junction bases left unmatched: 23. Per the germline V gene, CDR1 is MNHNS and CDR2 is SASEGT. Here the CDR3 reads CASSSLRPGTGSSAMNTEAFF. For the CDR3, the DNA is TGTGCCAGCAGCTCATTACGTCCCGGGACAGGGTCCTCTGCAATGAACACTGAAGCTTTCTTT.

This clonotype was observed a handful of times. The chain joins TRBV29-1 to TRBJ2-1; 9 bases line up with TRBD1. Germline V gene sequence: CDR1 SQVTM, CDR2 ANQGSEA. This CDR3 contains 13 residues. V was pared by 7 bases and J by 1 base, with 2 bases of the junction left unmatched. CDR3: CSGQGGSYNEQFF. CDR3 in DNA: TGCAGCGGACAGGGGGGGTCCTACAATGAGCAGTTCTTC.

The DNA for the CDR3 is TGCAGTGCACCGGCCGGACAGGGGTCAGGAGAGCAGTACTTC. Translated, it gives CSAPAGQGSGEQYF. The chain recombines TRBV20-1 with TRBJ2-7; 9 bases align to TRBD1. Germline CDR1 DFQATT, CDR2 SNEGSKA (reference sequence). The CDR3 has 14 amino acids. V trimming: 6 bases; J trimming: 7 bases; junction bases outside the gene matches: 13.

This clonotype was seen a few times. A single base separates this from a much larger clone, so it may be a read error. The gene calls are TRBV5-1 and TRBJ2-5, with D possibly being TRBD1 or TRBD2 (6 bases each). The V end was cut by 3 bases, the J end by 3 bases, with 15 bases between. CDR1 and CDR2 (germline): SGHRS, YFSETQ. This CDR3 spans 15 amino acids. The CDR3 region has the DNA TGCGCCAGCAGCTGGGGGGCTCAGGGGAAAGAGACCCAGTACTTC. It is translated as CASSWGAQGKETQYF.

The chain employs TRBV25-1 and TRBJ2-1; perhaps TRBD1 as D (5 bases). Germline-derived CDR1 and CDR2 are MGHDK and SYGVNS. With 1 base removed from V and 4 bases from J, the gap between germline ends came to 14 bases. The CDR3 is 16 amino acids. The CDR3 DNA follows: TGTGCCAGCAGTGAATTAGACGGCAAGGGGTACAATGAGCAGTTCTTC. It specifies CASSELDGKGYNEQFF.

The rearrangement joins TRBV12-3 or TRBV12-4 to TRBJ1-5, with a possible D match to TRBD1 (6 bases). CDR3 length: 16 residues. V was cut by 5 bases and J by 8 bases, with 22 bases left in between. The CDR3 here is CASSAREGGGWEPQHF. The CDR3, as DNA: TGTGCCAGCAGTGCCAGGGAAGGGGGGGGCTGGGAGCCCCAGCATTTT.

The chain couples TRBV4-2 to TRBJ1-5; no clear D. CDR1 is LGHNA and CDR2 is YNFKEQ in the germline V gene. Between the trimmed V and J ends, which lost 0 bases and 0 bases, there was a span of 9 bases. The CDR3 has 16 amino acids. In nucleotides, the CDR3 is TGTGCCAGCAGCCAAGATAGAGGCTATAGCAATCAGCCCCAGCATTTT. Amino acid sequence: CASSQDRGYSNQPQHF.

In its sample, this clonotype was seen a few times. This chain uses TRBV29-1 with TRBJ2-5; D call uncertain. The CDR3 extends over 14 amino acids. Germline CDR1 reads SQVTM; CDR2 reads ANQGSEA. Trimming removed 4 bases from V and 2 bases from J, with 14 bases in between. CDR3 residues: CSVALGPGQETQYF. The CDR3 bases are TGCAGCGTTGCGCTCGGGCCAGGACAAGAGACCCAGTACTTC.

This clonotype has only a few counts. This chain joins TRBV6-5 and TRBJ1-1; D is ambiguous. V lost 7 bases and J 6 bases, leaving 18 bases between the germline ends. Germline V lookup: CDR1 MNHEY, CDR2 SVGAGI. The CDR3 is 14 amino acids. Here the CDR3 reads CASNLNLLGAEAFF. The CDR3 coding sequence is TGTGCCAGCAACTTAAACCTTTTGGGCGCTGAAGCTTTCTTT.

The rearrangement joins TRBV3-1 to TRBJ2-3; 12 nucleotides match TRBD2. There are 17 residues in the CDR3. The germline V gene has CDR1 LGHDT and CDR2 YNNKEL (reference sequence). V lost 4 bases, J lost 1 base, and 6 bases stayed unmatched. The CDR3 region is CASSLKLAGGGTDTQYF. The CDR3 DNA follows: TGTGCCAGCAGCCTTAAACTAGCGGGGGGAGGCACAGATACGCAGTATTTT.